One TCR beta chain is described in this entry. Its target is unknown. The data are from a study of CD8+ T cells in alopecia areata. Overall study: Treated patients were dosed with oral tofacitinib, taking 5 to 10 mg twice daily. General observations from the study: Greater clonality was observed in lesional scalp samples, especially alopecia totalis/universalis, versus normal scalp. Among the 100 top clones, expanded CD8+ clones, like scalp clonality, were significantly decreased by tofacitinib.

Treatment in this sample: oral pan-JAK inhibitor, 5-10 mg twice daily. Lesional scalp punch biopsies and peripheral blood were collected from alopecia areata patients. V was trimmed by 0 bases and J by 7 bases, leaving 9 bases between them. The CDR3 loop spans 14 amino acids. Germline lookup yields CDR1 SNHLY and CDR2 FYNNEI. The sequencing template was cDNA reverse transcribed from extracted RNA. Some clones are missing from TCRdb's copy, which holds only in-frame ones; the method was immunoSEQ multiplex PCR. The table includes about 280,000 clones, 55% to 75% detected once. The chain recombines TRBV2 with TRBJ2-2; D remains ambiguous. Sequenced here: CD4+ T cells sorted from blood, sampled at week 24, from a patient treated with tofacitinib. This TCR came from a human donor with alopecia areata. This CDR3 reads CASSEALRSGELFF. CDR3 nucleotide sequence: TGTGCCAGCAGTGAAGCGCTTCGTAGCGGGGAGCTGTTTTTT.